This record covers a single T cell receptor beta chain. The antigen is undetermined. The junction departs from germline at one end; a sequencing error may be responsible. TCRdb called the RACE reads again in MiXCR, with one record for every CDR3 protein. The sample includes 85,000 or so distinct CDR3 sequences, around 10% seen only once; the top ten take 1.6%. Indicated time point: patch test 2, 6 weeks after DPC sensitization. Treatment in this sample: therapeutic diphenylcyclopropenone sensitization with weekly scalp DPC. This entry comes from a study of human T cells and chemical hapten exposure. The wider study: Patients, chiefly female, had alopecia areata, totalis or universalis.

Findings and caveats of the study: All donors were alopecia patients, so their immunity may differ from that of healthy people.

This CDR3 has 20 residues. Source: whole blood, taken in connection with sensitization to the hapten diphenylcyclopropenone (DPC). The rearrangement links TRBV12-3 or TRBV12-4 to TRBJ2-6; 10 positions match TRBD1. The sequence was obtained from a man between 18 and 35 years old with alopecia areata. Some clones in this sample may be carry-over from other donors' samples. CDR3 in DNA: TGTGGCAGCAGTTTTCGGTCCTTGGGACAGGGGTATTCTGGGGCCAACGTCCTGACTTTC. Translated, it gives CGSSFRSLGQGYSGANVLTF.